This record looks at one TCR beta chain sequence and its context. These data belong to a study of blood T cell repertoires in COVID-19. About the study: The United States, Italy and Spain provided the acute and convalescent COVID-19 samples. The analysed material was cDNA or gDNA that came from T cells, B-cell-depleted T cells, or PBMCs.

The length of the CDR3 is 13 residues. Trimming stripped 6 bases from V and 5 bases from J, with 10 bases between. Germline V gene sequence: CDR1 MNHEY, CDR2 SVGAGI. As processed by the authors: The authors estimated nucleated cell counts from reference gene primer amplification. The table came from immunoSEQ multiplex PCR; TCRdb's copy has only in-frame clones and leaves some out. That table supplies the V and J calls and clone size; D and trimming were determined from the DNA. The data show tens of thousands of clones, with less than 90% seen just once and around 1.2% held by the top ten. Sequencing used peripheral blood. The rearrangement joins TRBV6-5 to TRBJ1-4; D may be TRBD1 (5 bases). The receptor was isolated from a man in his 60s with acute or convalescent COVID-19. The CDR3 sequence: CASRGQINEKLFF. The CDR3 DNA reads TGTGCCAGCAGGGGGCAGATAAATGAAAAACTGTTTTTT.